A single sample gave rise to the 10 T cell receptor beta chains below, sequenced in a study of circulating tumor DNA in untreated peripheral T-cell lymphoma. Assay used: immunoSEQ multiplex PCR; TCRdb lists only in-frame clones, some missing. The table shows roughly 10,000 clones, with under 80% occurring only once. The sample taken for sequencing was tumor tissue. The receptors come from a human donor with peripheral T-cell lymphoma.

This clone was counted only a few times. The J gene is TRBJ1-5, the V gene TRBV19; 7 bases align to TRBD1. The CDR3 is 15 residues long. Germline V gene lookup returns CDR1 LNHDA and CDR2 SQIVND (reference sequence). V was clipped by 8 bases and J by 5 bases; unmatched bases: 12. The CDR3 bases are TGTGCCAGTCGCAACGACAGGGTCAGGGATCAGCCCCAGCATTTT. Translated, it gives CASRNDRVRDQPQHF.

The table lists this clone with a count of one. The V call is TRBV19, the J call TRBJ1-2, with 8 nucleotides matching TRBD1. V lost 6 bases and J lost 3; bases outside the gene matches: 6. Germline V gene data show CDR1 as LNHDA and CDR2 as SQIVND (reference sequence). The CDR3 has 14 amino acids. The CDR3 sequence: CASREQGGDYGYTF. CDR3 sequence (DNA): TGTGCCAGTAGGGAACAGGGGGGCGACTATGGCTACACCTTC.

This chain joins TRBV11-3 and TRBJ1-4, with D possibly matching TRBD1 (5 bases). Germline V gene lookup returns CDR1 SGHNT and CDR2 YENEEA. This CDR3 has 18 residues. V lost 1 base and J lost 1, with 16 bases in between. CDR3 residues: CASSLGRDPLLTNEKLFF. The DNA for the CDR3 is TGTGCCAGCAGCTTAGGCAGGGACCCCCTCTTAACTAATGAAAAACTGTTTTTT.

The chain joins TRBV28 to TRBJ1-1, with 12 bases identical to TRBD1. The CDR3 spans 16 residues. The germline V gene has CDR1 MDHEN and CDR2 SYDVKM. Trimming cost V 2 bases and J 7 bases; bases outside gene matches: 8. The CDR3 nucleotides are TGTGCCAGCAGTTTACCGACCGGGACAGGGGGCAATGAAGCTTTCTTT. Amino acid sequence: CASSLPTGTGGNEAFF. The variable domain in full, with the rest retrieved from reference TRBV28 and TRBJ1-1, is DVKVTQSSRYLVKRTGEKVFLECVQDMDHENMFWYRQDPGLGLRLIYFSYDVKMKEKGDIPEGYSVSREKKERFSLILESASTNQTSMYLCASSLPTGTGGNEAFFGQGTRLTVV.

A remark on this clone: This sample includes further DNA sequences coding for the same CDR3. This chain connects TRBV18 to TRBJ2-7; D uncertain. The V end lost 6 bases, the J end lost 1 base, and 7 bases lay between the germline ends. The CDR3 has 12 residues. Germline CDR1 is KGHSH and CDR2 is LQKENI. In DNA, the CDR3 is TGTGCCAGCTCCCCCGGGTCCTACGAGCAGTACTTC. This codes for CASSPGSYEQYF.

The J gene is TRBJ2-1, the V gene TRBV5-1, with D tentatively TRBD2 (6 bases). Germline CDR1 is SGHRS and CDR2 is YFSETQ. The CDR3 runs to 15 residues. V was shortened by 4 bases and J by 0 bases, with 11 bases between the two germline ends. The CDR3 loop is CASSGGTFSYNEQFF. DNA for the CDR3: TGCGCCAGCAGCGGCGGGACTTTCTCCTACAATGAGCAGTTCTTC.

DNA for the CDR3: TGTGCCAGTAGATCAAACCAGGGAAATAATTCACCCCTCCACTTT. Translation: CASRSNQGNNSPLHF. This chain links TRBV19 with TRBJ1-6, with TRBD1 as a possible D gene (5 bases). The CDR3 extends over 15 amino acids. CDR1 LNHDA and CDR2 SQIVND come from the germline V gene (reference sequence). V gave up 6 bases and J gave up 5 bases, with 14 bases separating them.

This chain joins TRBV29-1 and TRBJ2-5, with D perhaps matching TRBD1 (7 bases). Germline-derived CDR1 and CDR2 are SQVTM and ANQGSEA. The CDR3 length is 12 residues. Deletions cut 6 bases from V and 1 base from J, with 9 bases between. The CDR3, as DNA: TGCAGCGTCCAGGGGGGCCAAGAGACCCAGTACTTC. This codes for CSVQGGQETQYF.

The gene calls are TRBV18 and TRBJ2-5, with 12 bases that match TRBD2. Germline loops: CDR1 KGHSH, CDR2 LQKENI. CDR3 length: 15 amino acids. With 4 bases clipped from V and 3 bases from J, the junction kept 3 bases outside the gene matches. CDR3 residues: CASSLRTSGEETQYF. CDR3 nucleotides: TGTGCCAGCTCACTACGGACTAGCGGGGAAGAGACCCAGTACTTC.

CDR3 sequence (DNA): TGTGCCAGCAGCCAGACAGGGTTCAATCGCAATGAGCAGTTCTTC. It translates to CASSQTGFNRNEQFF. This rearrangement joins TRBV11-3 to TRBJ2-1; 7 positions agree with TRBD1. The CDR3 is 15 amino acids. From germline, CDR1 is SGHNT and CDR2 YENEEA. V shed 5 bases and J 6 bases; nucleotides not matched to a gene: 10.